This T cell receptor beta chain appears in the sequencing data of a study of regulatory T cells in long-lasting Graves disease. Indicated time point: newly diagnosed GD, antithyroid drugs for less than 3 months. Extracted PBMC RNA gave rise to the TCR library. This clonotype was detected ten times or more. What it binds is not known. V gave up 4 bases and J gave up 2 bases, with 11 bases separating them. CDR3 size: 14 residues. The germline V gene has CDR1 ENHRY and CDR2 SYGVKD. Findings of the study overall: Reduced TCR diversity was observed in persistent Graves' patients versus newly diagnosed patients.

Building of the TCR beta libraries involved iRepertoire HTBI primers and Arm-PCR of CDR3 regions. A single record per CDR3 protein comes from TCRdb applying MiXCR to the multiplex PCR reads. The repertoire consists of about 210,000 distinct CDR3 sequences, with around 20% occurring once and the leading ten covering 12%. The same sample was also used in a study of T cells in Graves' hyperthyroidism and ophthalmopathy. This second study says: The authors deemed Graves' hyperthyroidism stable absent ophthalmopathy progression within 18 months. TCR CDR3 underwent first-round RT-PCR with the HTBI primer set.

This receptor was obtained from a woman aged 25 to 39 with Graves disease. The sample in question was peripheral blood mononuclear cells (PBMCs), obtained at new diagnosis, from a patient treated with antithyroid drugs. The chain carries TRBV10-3 and TRBJ1-2, with D perhaps matching TRBD1 (5 bases). The CDR3 reads CAISARQGNYGYTF. The CDR3 bases are TGTGCCATCAGTGCTCGGCAGGGAAACTATGGCTACACCTTC.